The rows below give T cell receptor beta chains drawn from one sample of a study of shared clonotypes between healthy human individuals. The repertoire was sequenced with immunoSEQ multiplex PCR; TCRdb's copy has only in-frame clones and lacks some. The table records some 2,500,000 clones, approximately 94% of them present only once. Source material: naive CD4+ T cells from PBMCs. These receptors all stem from a man aged 18 to 30 in good health. Some clones in this sample may be carry-over from other donors' samples. The CDR3 runs from the conserved cysteine through the conserved F or W. The D gene is left open where the match is weak. Size is omitted from some rows. Given values are once, few, many or a class for expanded clones.

j_call | clone_size | v_call | d_call | cdr3_nt | cdr3_aa
TRBJ2-1 | - | TRBV6-5 | TRBD1 | TGTGCCAGCAGTTCCCCGGGACAGGGGGCTTACAATGAGCAGTTCTTC | CASSSPGQGAYNEQFF
TRBJ1-2 | once | TRBV18 | TRBD1 | TGTGCCAGCTCACCTACAGGGGGCGCGGTATGGGGCTACACCTTC | CASSPTGGAVWGYTF
TRBJ1-5 | - | TRBV18 | - | TGTGCCAGCTCACCTTTAAATCAGCCCCAGCATTTT | CASSPLNQPQHF
TRBJ2-7 | - | TRBV20-1 | - | TGCAGTGCTGGACAAAACGAGCAGTACTTC | CSAGQNEQYF
TRBJ2-1 | - | TRBV9 | TRBD2 | TGTGCCAGCAGCGTAGAGCTAGCGGGAGTTGGCAATGAGCAGTTCTTC | CASSVELAGVGNEQFF
TRBJ2-7 | - | TRBV19 | TRBD1 | TGTGCCAGTAGGGGGGACAGGGACTACGAGCAGTACTTC | CASRGDRDYEQYF
TRBJ1-2 | - | TRBV28 | - | TGTGCCAGCAGCGGAACCAGGGTAATCCCCGTATTGGTCACCCCCAGTTTCTATGGCTACACCTTC | CASSGTRVIPVLVTPSFYGYTF
TRBJ1-5 | - | TRBV18 | - | TGTGCCAGCTCACCGTTCCAAAGCAATCAGCCCCAGCATTTT | CASSPFQSNQPQHF
TRBJ2-5 | once | TRBV9 | TRBD1 | TGTGCCAGCAGCGTAGGGTACTACAGGGGGGACGAGACCCAGTACTTC | CASSVGYYRGDETQYF
TRBJ2-5 | - | TRBV15 | - | TGTGCCACCAGCAGAGATATAGAGACCCAGTACTTC | CATSRDIETQYF
TRBJ2-7 | - | TRBV28 | - | TGTGCCAGCGGGAGCTCTTACGAGCAGTACTTC | CASGSSYEQYF
TRBJ2-2 | - | TRBV4-2 | - | TGTGCCAGCAGCCAGAGAACCGGGGAGCTGTTTTTT | CASSQRTGELFF
TRBJ1-1 | once | TRBV6-5 | - | TGTGCCAGCAGTGGCCGTCAACAGGGGAACACTGAAGCTTTCTTT | CASSGRQQGNTEAFF
TRBJ1-3 | - | TRBV28 | - | TGTGCCAGCTCCATGATGGGTGGAGGAAACACCATATATTTT | CASSMMGGGNTIYF